These 20 T cell receptor beta chains share one sample of origin, sequenced in a study of T cell repertoires in cytomegalovirus infection. TCRdb re-called the reads through MiXCR, storing one row per CDR3 protein. The sample includes about half a million distinct CDR3 sequences, about 42% of them seen just once. Their cognate antigens are unknown. The sample was cultured PBMCs, taken from culture after CMV antigen stimulation. All receptors come from a human donor in good health (CMV status not recorded). Some clones in this sample may be carry-over from other donors' samples.

This clonotype has a handful of counts. The V call is TRBV7-2, the J call TRBJ2-3, with 8 nucleotides matching TRBD2. CDR1 is SGHTA, CDR2 FQGNSA, per germline. The V gene end was trimmed by 8 bases and the J gene end by 1 base; junction bases not matched to a gene: 5. CDR3 size: 14 residues. The CDR3 here is CASSPGRGTDTQYF. CDR3 sequence (DNA): TGTGCCAGCTCTCCCGGGAGGGGCACAGATACGCAGTATTTT.

The rearrangement uses TRBV9 and TRBJ2-3; no definite D call. V gave up 1 base and J gave up 2 bases, with 14 bases separating them. Looked up from germline, CDR1 is SGDLS and CDR2 is YYNGEE. This CDR3 contains 16 residues. The CDR3 DNA reads TGTGCCAGCAGCGTACGGGCGGAGCGCCCCACAGATACGCAGTATTTT. This sequence encodes CASSVRAERPTDTQYF. The full variable domain, with the rest looked up from reference TRBV9 and TRBJ2-3, is DSGVTQTPKHLITATGQRVTLRCSPRSGDLSVYWYQQSLDQGLQFLIQYYNGEERAKGNILERFSAQQFPDLHSELNLSSLELGDSALYFCASSVRAERPTDTQYFGPGTRLTVL.

This chain links TRBV6-6 with TRBJ1-2; TRBD1 might be the D (6 bases). CDR3 length: 14 residues. Trimming removed 8 bases from V and 4 bases from J, with 17 bases in between. Germline V gene sequence: CDR1 MNHNY, CDR2 SVGAGI (reference sequence). This CDR3 is CASDLPGHLYGYTF. In nucleotides, the CDR3 is TGTGCCAGCGATCTCCCGGGACACCTCTATGGCTACACCTTC.

The J gene is TRBJ2-7, the V gene TRBV15, with TRBD2 identical over 8 bases. Germline CDR1 is LNHNV and CDR2 is YYDKDF (reference sequence). V was pared by 4 bases and J by 2 bases, with 4 bases of the junction left unmatched. CDR3 length equals 14 residues. The CDR3 DNA reads as TGTGCCACCAGCATCCGGGGGGGCCCCTACGAGCAGTACTTC. This translates into CATSIRGGPYEQYF.

This chain uses TRBV6-2 or TRBV6-3 with TRBJ1-5; D is undetermined. Per germline, CDR1 MNHEY and CDR2 SVGEGT. Trimming removed 5 bases from V and 5 bases from J, with 7 bases in between. CDR3 length equals 12 residues. The CDR3, as DNA: TGTGCCAGCAGTCCCCGTGATCAGCCCCAGCATTTT. Protein product: CASSPRDQPQHF.

The gene calls are TRBV12-3 or TRBV12-4 and TRBJ1-1; D might be TRBD1 (5 bases). Trimming pared 8 bases from V and 1 base from J, leaving 11 bases between. There are 13 residues in the CDR3. CDR3 in amino acids: CASSGLWNTEAFF. The CDR3 DNA is TGTGCCAGCTCGGGACTCTGGAACACTGAAGCTTTCTTT.

This chain connects TRBV20-1 to TRBJ2-3; TRBD2 matches 8 bases. Trimming took 4 bases from V and 4 from J; bases not matched to a gene: 7. The CDR3 length is 14 residues. Germline V gene sequence: CDR1 DFQATT, CDR2 SNEGSKA (reference sequence). CDR3 DNA: TGCAGTGCTAATTCAGCGGGAGAGGCAGATACGCAGTATTTT. Translating gives CSANSAGEADTQYF.

This clonotype has only a few counts. V usage is TRBV7-8 and J usage is TRBJ2-4; maybe TRBD1 (6 bases). This CDR3 spans 19 amino acids. Deletions cut 5 bases from V and 6 bases from J, with 29 bases between. Germline V CDR1 and CDR2: SGHVS, FQNEAQ. The DNA of the CDR3 is TGTGCCAGCAGCCCCGACAGGTTTCTGCCCACAAAACAAAGAAACATTCAGTACTTC. Translated, it gives CASSPDRFLPTKQRNIQYF.

The chain joins TRBV6-6 to TRBJ2-1, with 9 bases that match TRBD2. CDR1 is MNHNY, CDR2 SVGAGI, per germline (reference sequence). CDR3 length equals 18 residues. Trimming removed 3 bases from V and 3 bases from J; junction bases left unmatched: 12. CDR3 DNA sequence: TGTGCCAGCAGTTATCGGGAACTGACTAGCGGAAACTACAATGAGCAGTTCTTC. It yields the protein CASSYRELTSGNYNEQFF.

The sample holds a few counts of this clonotype. The V and J genes are TRBV7-6 and TRBJ2-5, with 14 bases fitting TRBD2. The ends lost 2 bases at V and 7 bases at J; junction bases unmatched: 15. CDR3 length: 19 residues. Per germline, CDR1 SGHVS and CDR2 FNYEAQ. In DNA, the CDR3 is TGTGCCAGCAGCTTAACTCCGGGACTAGCGGGGGCGTATCGCGGGACCCAGTACTTC. As protein: CASSLTPGLAGAYRGTQYF.

The DNA of the CDR3 is TGTGCCATCAGTCACAGGGAAATGAACACTGAAGCTTTCTTT. Protein: CAISHREMNTEAFF. The chain employs TRBV10-3 and TRBJ1-1, with a weak D call TRBD1 (6 bases). The length of the CDR3 is 14 residues. Deletions cut 5 bases from V and 0 bases from J, with 10 bases between. Germline V CDR1 and CDR2: ENHRY, SYGVKD.

This clonotype came up a few times. The V gene is TRBV7-2, the J gene TRBJ1-4; tentatively, D is TRBD1 (5 bases). The CDR3 length is 14 residues. CDR1 is SGHTA and CDR2 is FQGNSA in the germline V gene. The V end was cut by 11 bases, the J end by 4 bases, with 17 bases between. CDR3 nucleotide sequence: TGTGCCTTATTACGTGGGGGGGGTAATGAAAAACTGTTTTTT. Amino acid sequence: CALLRGGGNEKLFF.

The gene calls are TRBV10-3 and TRBJ2-3; TRBD1 matches at 10 bases. CDR3 length: 17 amino acids. Trimming at V came to 1 base and at J to 0 bases, leaving 4 bases not matched to a gene. The germline CDR1 and CDR2 sequences are ENHRY and SYGVKD. The CDR3 here is CAISELLGQGSTDTQYF. The CDR3 DNA is TGTGCCATCAGTGAGTTGCTGGGACAGGGGAGCACAGATACGCAGTATTTT.

This clonotype has only one observation. The chain combines TRBV5-1 with TRBJ2-3, with D tentatively TRBD2 (5 bases). The CDR3 runs to 14 residues. Germline loops: CDR1 SGHRS, CDR2 YFSETQ. V lost 4 bases and J lost 4, with 13 bases in between. The CDR3 nucleotides read TGCGCCAGCAGCCCGGACGGGAAGGCAGATACGCAGTATTTT. This gives the protein CASSPDGKADTQYF.

This clonotype was observed a few times. This chain connects TRBV7-6 to TRBJ2-7, with TRBD2 matching 8 bases. CDR3 length: 15 amino acids. CDR1 is SGHVS and CDR2 is FNYEAQ in the germline V gene. The ends lost 1 base at V and 3 bases at J; junction bases unmatched: 5. DNA of the CDR3: TGTGCCAGCAGCTTAGTAGAGAGCGGGGGCTACGAGCAGTACTTC. The encoded protein is CASSLVESGGYEQYF.

The rearrangement joins TRBV29-1 to TRBJ2-3; D is possibly TRBD2 (6 bases). The germline gives CDR1 SQVTM, CDR2 ANQGSEA. V lost 6 bases to trimming and J lost 5 bases, with 15 bases between them. There are 13 residues in the CDR3. In DNA, the CDR3 is TGCAGCGTCCCGACATGGGGAGGAGATACGCAGTATTTT. Translating gives CSVPTWGGDTQYF.

The CDR3 protein is CASSLVGRLSIQYF. The CDR3 nucleotides are TGTGCCAGCAGCTTAGTCGGCAGACTAAGCATTCAGTACTTC. V and J are TRBV7-2 and TRBJ2-4, with D maybe TRBD2 (5 bases). Germline CDR1 SGHTA, CDR2 FQGNSA. The CDR3 has 14 residues. The V and J ends lost 1 base and 9 bases respectively, with 13 bases between them.

This clonotype was observed at least ten times. The chain employs TRBV12-3 or TRBV12-4 and TRBJ2-3; 11 bases line up with TRBD2. V dropped 6 bases and J dropped 4; count of bases not matched to a gene: 3. The CDR3 consists of 14 residues. The CDR3 DNA is TGTGCCAGCAGCTTTAGCGGGGGGGCAGATACGCAGTATTTT. Its translation: CASSFSGGADTQYF.

This clonotype showed up just a few times. This chain connects TRBV7-9 to TRBJ2-2, with 9 bases fitting TRBD2. The trim removed 6 bases at V and 7 bases at J, leaving 9 bases unmatched. The CDR3 sequence is 15 residues long. Germline V CDR1 and CDR2: SEHNR, FQNEAQ (reference sequence). DNA of the CDR3: TGTGCCAGCAGTCTTCCGGGACTAGCTGGCGGGGAGCTGTTTTTT. It specifies CASSLPGLAGGELFF.

The chain recombines TRBV5-6 with TRBJ2-1; the match to TRBD2 covers 7 bases. Germline V gene data show CDR1 as SGHDT and CDR2 as YYEEEE. The CDR3 is 15 amino acids. Trimming cost V 4 bases and J 7 bases; bases outside gene matches: 11. The CDR3: CASSPSGASGNEQFF. The CDR3 nucleotides are TGTGCCAGCAGCCCGAGCGGGGCCAGCGGGAATGAGCAGTTCTTC.